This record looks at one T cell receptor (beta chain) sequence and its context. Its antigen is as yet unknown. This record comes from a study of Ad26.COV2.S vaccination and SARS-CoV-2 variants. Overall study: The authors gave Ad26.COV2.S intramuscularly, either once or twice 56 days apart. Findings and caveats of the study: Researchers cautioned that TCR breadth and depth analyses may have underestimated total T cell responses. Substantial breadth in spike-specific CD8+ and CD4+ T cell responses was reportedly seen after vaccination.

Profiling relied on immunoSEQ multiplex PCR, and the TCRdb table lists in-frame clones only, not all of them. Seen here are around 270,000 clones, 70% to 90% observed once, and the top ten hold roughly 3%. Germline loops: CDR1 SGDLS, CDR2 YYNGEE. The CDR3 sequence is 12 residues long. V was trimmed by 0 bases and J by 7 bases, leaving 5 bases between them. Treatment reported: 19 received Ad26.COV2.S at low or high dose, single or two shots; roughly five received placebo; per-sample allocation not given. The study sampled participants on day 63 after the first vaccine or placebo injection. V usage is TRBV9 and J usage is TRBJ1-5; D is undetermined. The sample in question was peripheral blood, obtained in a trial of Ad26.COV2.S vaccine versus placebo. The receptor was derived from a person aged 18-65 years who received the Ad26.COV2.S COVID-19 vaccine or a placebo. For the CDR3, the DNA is TGTGCCAGCAGCGTAGATGGGCAGCCCCAGCATTTT. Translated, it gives CASSVDGQPQHF.